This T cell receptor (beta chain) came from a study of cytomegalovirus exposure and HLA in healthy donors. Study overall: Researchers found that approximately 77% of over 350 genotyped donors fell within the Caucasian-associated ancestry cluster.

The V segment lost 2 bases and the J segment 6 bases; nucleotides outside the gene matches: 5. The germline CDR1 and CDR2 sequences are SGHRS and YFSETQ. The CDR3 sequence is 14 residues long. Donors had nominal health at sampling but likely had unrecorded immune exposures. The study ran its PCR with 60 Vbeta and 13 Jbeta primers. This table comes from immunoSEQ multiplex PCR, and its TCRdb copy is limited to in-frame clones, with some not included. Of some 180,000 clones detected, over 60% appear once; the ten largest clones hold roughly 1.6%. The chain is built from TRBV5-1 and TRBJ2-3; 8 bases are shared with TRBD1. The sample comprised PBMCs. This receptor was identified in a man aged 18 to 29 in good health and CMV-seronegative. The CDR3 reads CASSLRQGADTQYF. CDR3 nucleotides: TGCGCCAGCAGCTTACGCCAGGGGGCGGATACGCAGTATTTT.